Each of the 18 T cell receptor beta chains below was sequenced from the same sample in a study of blood T cells in healthy people across ages. For the second PCR, which ran for about 7 to 11 cycles, a sample-barcoded 5' primer and a J-beta primer mix were used. MiXCR, run by TCRdb on the 5' RACE reads, gives a single entry per CDR3 protein. This sample has about 1,000,000 distinct CDR3 sequences, with more than 40% found just once. Sequencing input: blood. The receptors were gathered from a woman aged 55-75 years in good health.

The chain combines TRBV5-1 with TRBJ1-2; 9 nucleotides line up with TRBD1. J gave up 4 bases and V 4 bases, and 5 bases lay outside the gene matches. This CDR3 has 14 residues. The V gene's germline CDR1 is SGHRS and CDR2 YFSETQ. The CDR3 nucleotides are TGCGCCAGCAGCCCCGGGACAGGGCCCTATGGCTACACCTTC. Protein sequence: CASSPGTGPYGYTF.

The chain recombines TRBV6-2 or TRBV6-3 with TRBJ1-6; a weak D match, TRBD1 (6 bases). This CDR3 has 14 residues. The germline V gene encodes CDR1 MNHEY and CDR2 SVGEGT. V was cut by 2 bases and J by 7 bases, with 9 bases left in between. The CDR3 DNA is TGTGCCAGCAGTTACGGTGACAGGAATTCACCCCTCCACTTT. Residues: CASSYGDRNSPLHF.

This clonotype was detected a few times. This chain uses TRBV2 with TRBJ2-7; 10 bases line up with TRBD2. Germline assignment: CDR1 SNHLY and CDR2 FYNNEI. The CDR3 has 16 amino acids. Trimming took 7 bases from V and 5 from J; bases not matched to a gene: 14. CDR3 in DNA: TGTGCCAGCAAATCCGGGACTAGCGTGTCTCTGGACGAGCAGTACTTC. This translates into CASKSGTSVSLDEQYF.

The CDR3 coding sequence is TGTGCCAGCAGTGGATCCGTCATGCGGTTCCAAGAGACCCAGTACTTC. Its protein is CASSGSVMRFQETQYF. The V gene is TRBV25-1, the J gene TRBJ2-5; D is ambiguous. The CDR3 contains 16 residues. Between the trimmed V and J ends, which lost 4 bases and 1 base, there was a span of 16 bases. Germline V lookup: CDR1 MGHDK, CDR2 SYGVNS.

The V call is TRBV27, the J call TRBJ2-4; perhaps TRBD2 as D (5 bases). CDR1 MNHEY and CDR2 SMNVEV come from the germline V gene (reference sequence). V lost 7 bases and J lost 13, with 26 bases in between. This CDR3 is built from 15 residues. The CDR3 DNA is TGTGCCAGCAAATTTGAGGGTGGACCAGACAATGAGCAGTACTTC. This sequence encodes CASKFEGGPDNEQYF.

Of note for this clonotype: With a much larger clone just one base away, this may be a read error. This chain uses TRBV20-1 with TRBJ2-7; 10 nucleotides agree with TRBD2. J lost 9 bases, V lost 0 bases, and 11 bases had no gene match. From germline, CDR1 is DFQATT and CDR2 SNEGSKA (reference sequence). This CDR3 region has 15 residues. The CDR3, as DNA: TGCAGTGCTAGAGATGAGGCTAGCGGGAGAGGGTCGCAGTACTTC. This translates into CSARDEASGRGSQYF.

This clonotype was observed a handful of times. CDR3 sequence (DNA): TGTGCCAGCAGCCAGGGACATACAGGGCCCTACGAGCAGTACTTC. It encodes CASSQGHTGPYEQYF. The rearrangement joins TRBV11-2 to TRBJ2-7; perhaps TRBD1 as D (6 bases). The V end was cut by 5 bases, the J end by 2 bases, with 16 bases between. The CDR3 contains 15 residues. Germline lookup yields CDR1 SGHAT and CDR2 FQNNGV.

The chain has TRBV10-3 and TRBJ2-1, with 11 bases identical to TRBD2. The length of the CDR3 is 15 residues. J gave up 9 bases and V 0 bases, and 4 bases lay outside the gene matches. CDR1 and CDR2 from the germline V gene are ENHRY and SYGVKD. The CDR3 here is CAISESLAGGGEQFF. CDR3 sequence (DNA): TGTGCCATCAGTGAGTCGCTAGCGGGAGGTGGTGAGCAGTTCTTC.

The CDR3 region has the DNA TGTGCCAGCAGCTTATTAACCCCCGGGACTAGCGGGAGGATTACCTACGAGCAGTACTTC. This translates into CASSLLTPGTSGRITYEQYF. This rearrangement joins TRBV7-9 to TRBJ2-7, with 15 bases lining up with TRBD2. Germline V lookup: CDR1 SEHNR, CDR2 FQNEAQ (reference sequence). Germline trimming cut 2 bases from V and 2 bases from J; bases unmatched to any gene: 13. CDR3 length: 20 amino acids. Together with reference TRBV7-9 and TRBJ2-7, the CDR3 gives the full variable domain: DTGVSQNPRHKITKRGQNVTFRCDPISEHNRLYWYRQTLGQGPEFLTYFQNEAQLEKSRLLSDRFSAERPKGSFSTLEIQRTEQGDSAMYLCASSLLTPGTSGRITYEQYFGPGTRLTVT.

The V gene is TRBV12-3 or TRBV12-4, the J gene TRBJ2-1; 8 bases agree with TRBD2. Germline trimming cut 3 bases from V and 7 bases from J; bases unmatched to any gene: 8. This CDR3 comprises 15 residues. CDR3 in amino acids: CASSFSAGGSNEQFF. CDR3 DNA sequence: TGTGCCAGCAGTTTTAGTGCGGGAGGATCAAATGAGCAGTTCTTC.

This clonotype was counted a few times. This chain links TRBV7-8 with TRBJ1-2; no definite D call. The V end was cut by 0 bases, the J end by 10 bases, with 9 bases between. CDR1 and CDR2 from the germline V gene are SGHVS and FQNEAQ. CDR3 length: 12 residues. The CDR3 region is CASSLAGFDYTF. The CDR3 bases are TGTGCCAGCAGCTTAGCAGGGTTTGACTACACCTTC.

A few counts support this clonotype. V is TRBV7-7 and J is TRBJ2-5, with TRBD1 matching over 7 bases. Germline assignment: CDR1 SSHAT and CDR2 FNYEAQ (reference sequence). J was trimmed by 5 bases and V by 1 base; bases with no gene match: 10. This CDR3 is 16 amino acids long. As DNA, the CDR3 is TGTGCCAGCAGCTTAGGGGTGCCGGGACAGAGGGAGACCCAGTACTTC. It is translated as CASSLGVPGQRETQYF.

This clonotype was observed a handful of times. The rearrangement uses TRBV28 and TRBJ2-3; unclear D gene. The CDR3 loop spans 15 amino acids. Germline V CDR1 and CDR2: MDHEN, SYDVKM. The germline V and J ends were trimmed by 5 bases and 5 bases, with 17 bases remaining between them. In DNA form, the CDR3 reads TGTGCCAGCAGTGGGTCTTTGGGCCCCCAAGATACGCAGTATTTT. Amino acid sequence: CASSGSLGPQDTQYF.

This clonotype appeared a few times. This chain uses TRBV27 with TRBJ1-2; 11 nucleotides line up with TRBD1. The CDR3 is 15 residues long. The V gene end was trimmed by 5 bases and the J gene end by 7 bases; junction bases not matched to a gene: 9. The V gene's germline CDR1 is MNHEY and CDR2 SMNVEV (reference sequence). The CDR3 here is CASSQPGQGVFGYTF. Written as DNA, the CDR3 is TGTGCCAGCAGTCAACCGGGACAGGGGGTGTTTGGCTACACCTTC.

This clonotype was recorded a few times. The rearrangement uses TRBV20-1 and TRBJ2-3; tentatively, D is TRBD2 (8 bases). The CDR3 sequence is 17 residues long. V was trimmed by 7 bases and J by 4 bases, leaving 27 bases between them. Per the germline V gene, CDR1 is DFQATT and CDR2 is SNEGSKA (reference sequence). The CDR3 DNA is TGCAGTGGCCCGGGTCTCCCCCCGGGAGGGGGCCCAGATACGCAGTATTTT. This encodes CSGPGLPPGGGPDTQYF.

This clonotype was found a few times. The J gene is TRBJ1-1, the V gene TRBV20-1; tentative D call: TRBD1 (5 bases). The CDR3 is made up of 14 amino acids. The germline CDR1 and CDR2 sequences are DFQATT and SNEGSKA (reference sequence). V was shortened by 6 bases and J by 2 bases, with 16 bases between the two germline ends. The CDR3 loop reads CSAKPGLSNTEAFF. CDR3 nucleotides: TGCAGTGCCAAACCGGGGCTTTCTAACACTGAAGCTTTCTTT.

This clonotype came up a few times. The chain recombines TRBV20-1 with TRBJ2-1; 13 nucleotides agree with TRBD2. Germline CDR1 is DFQATT and CDR2 is SNEGSKA (reference sequence). J lost 7 bases, V lost 3 bases, and 3 bases had no gene match. The CDR3 covers 14 residues. This CDR3 is CSASGTSGNNEQFF. In nucleotides, the CDR3 is TGCAGTGCTAGTGGGACTAGCGGGAATAATGAGCAGTTCTTC.

The chain couples TRBV7-9 to TRBJ2-7; tentatively, D is TRBD1 (5 bases). Germline V gene lookup returns CDR1 SEHNR and CDR2 FQNEAQ (reference sequence). V was trimmed by 7 bases and J by 0 bases, leaving 19 bases between them. This CDR3 is built from 16 residues. CDR3 in amino acids: CASTPLGPRSSYEQYF. In DNA, the CDR3 is TGTGCCAGCACCCCTTTGGGGCCCCGAAGCTCCTACGAGCAGTACTTC.